Below are 11 T cell receptor beta chains sequenced from a single sample in a study of blood T cell repertoires in COVID-19 (dated by TCRdb to about 2020). To prepare the library, the immunoSEQ multiplex PCR assay was applied. As stored in TCRdb, this immuneACCESS dataset retains in-frame rearrangements with V and J assigned. A fraction of the clones does not appear; measured against another copy, unresolved V genes explain less than half of the discrepancy, and the remainder lacks a known reason. The table for this sample lists more than 100,000 clones; around 92% of them were counted only once. The ten largest clones represent around 3.8% of the sample. Sample: peripheral blood. The receptor source for this set is a woman in her sixties with acute or convalescent COVID-19.

This clone was observed a handful of times. The chain combines TRBV19 with TRBJ2-3, with 7 bases that match TRBD2. CDR3 length equals 13 residues. V lost 9 bases and J lost 2; bases outside the gene matches: 5. Germline assignment: CDR1 LNHDA and CDR2 SQIVND (reference sequence). The chain's CDR3 is CASSSGFTDTQYF. The CDR3 region has the DNA TGTGCCAGCTCTAGCGGTTTCACAGATACGCAGTATTTT.

The rearrangement uses TRBV5-1 and TRBJ2-3; D remains ambiguous. Trimming left V 2 bases short and J 1 base short, with 5 bases between. The germline gives CDR1 SGHRS, CDR2 YFSETQ. The CDR3 runs to 13 residues. CDR3 nucleotides: TGCGCCAGCAGCTTAACAGGCACAGATACGCAGTATTTT. This gives the protein CASSLTGTDTQYF.

The V and J genes are TRBV5-1 and TRBJ1-1; no clear D. The V gene's germline CDR1 is SGHRS and CDR2 YFSETQ. The CDR3 has 14 residues. Trimming removed 4 bases from V and 4 bases from J, with 14 bases in between. CDR3 sequence: CASSIMTQSTEAFF. As DNA, the CDR3 is TGCGCCAGCAGCATTATGACACAGAGCACTGAAGCTTTCTTT. Full variable domain (rest looked up from reference TRBV5-1 and TRBJ1-1): KAGVTQTPRYLIKTRGQQVTLSCSPISGHRSVSWYQQTPGQGLQFLFEYFSETQRNKGNFPGRFSGRQFSNSRSEMNVSTLELGDSALYLCASSIMTQSTEAFFGQGTRLTVV.

This clone turned up a few times. V is TRBV6-2 or TRBV6-3 and J is TRBJ1-1, with D uncertain. The V and J ends lost 3 bases and 1 base respectively, with 9 bases between them. This CDR3 has 14 amino acids. Germline CDR1 and CDR2: MNHEY and SVGEGT. CDR3 amino acids: CASSYLTGNTEAFF. For the CDR3, the DNA is TGTGCCAGCAGTTATTTGACGGGGAACACTGAAGCTTTCTTT.

The gene calls are TRBV5-6 and TRBJ1-4; no clear D. This CDR3 has 15 residues. Germline V gene lookup returns CDR1 SGHDT and CDR2 YYEEEE. V was trimmed by 4 bases and J by 0 bases, leaving 10 bases between them. The CDR3: CASSPGSPTNEKLFF. The CDR3 DNA reads TGTGCCAGCAGCCCCGGGAGTCCAACTAATGAAAAACTGTTTTTT.

The V call is TRBV12-3 or TRBV12-4, the J call TRBJ1-2, with 7 bases that match TRBD1. V gave up 6 bases and J gave up 2 bases; unmatched junction bases: 3. This CDR3 spans 13 amino acids. CDR3 nucleotide sequence: TGTGCCAGCAGCCTGGGACAGAACTATGGCTACACCTTC. Translated: CASSLGQNYGYTF.

The chain is built from TRBV7-8 and TRBJ1-6, with 8 bases fitting TRBD1. V shed 5 bases, J shed 6 bases, and the junction held 12 bases outside the gene matches. The germline V gene has CDR1 SGHVS and CDR2 FQNEAQ. The CDR3 is 17 amino acids. CDR3 in DNA: TGTGCCAGCAGCGTAAATCCAAGGACAGGGATTAATTCACCCCTCCACTTT. Translation: CASSVNPRTGINSPLHF.

The sample holds a few counts of this clone. The chain combines TRBV5-1 with TRBJ1-1; tentatively, D is TRBD1 (6 bases). Germline-derived CDR1 and CDR2 are SGHRS and YFSETQ. The CDR3 runs to 16 residues. The V end was cut by 0 bases, the J end by 1 base, with 13 bases between. The CDR3 loop is CASSLGGQAENTEAFF. The CDR3 DNA reads as TGCGCCAGCAGCTTGGGGGGACAAGCAGAGAACACTGAAGCTTTCTTT.

This chain links TRBV5-5 with TRBJ2-5; 12 bases align to TRBD2. V was pared by 3 bases and J by 2 bases, with 2 bases of the junction left unmatched. Germline loops: CDR1 SGHKS, CDR2 YYEKEE (reference sequence). CDR3 length: 15 residues. The CDR3: CASSYGLAGQETQYF. The CDR3 nucleotides are TGTGCCAGCAGCTATGGACTAGCGGGACAAGAGACCCAGTACTTC. Drawing the rest from reference TRBV5-5 and TRBJ2-5, the complete variable domain is DAGVTQSPTHLIKTRGQQVTLRCSPISGHKSVSWYQQVLGQGPQFIFQYYEKEERGRGNFPDRFSARQFPNYSSELNVNALLLGDSALYLCASSYGLAGQETQYFGPGTRLLVL.

This clone occurred once. The chain recombines TRBV28 with TRBJ2-3; maybe TRBD2 (6 bases). The CDR3 consists of 13 residues. Trimming stripped 6 bases from V and 2 bases from J, with 9 bases between. CDR1 and CDR2 (germline): MDHEN, SYDVKM. CDR3 sequence: CASRRDSTDTQYF. The CDR3 DNA reads as TGTGCCAGCAGGCGGGACTCCACAGATACGCAGTATTTT. Full variable domain (rest looked up from reference TRBV28 and TRBJ2-3): DVKVTQSSRYLVKRTGEKVFLECVQDMDHENMFWYRQDPGLGLRLIYFSYDVKMKEKGDIPEGYSVSREKKERFSLILESASTNQTSMYLCASRRDSTDTQYFGPGTRLTVL.

V and J are TRBV2 and TRBJ1-2; D gene ambiguous. Trimming removed 4 bases from V and 7 bases from J, with 13 bases in between. CDR1 is SNHLY, CDR2 FYNNEI, per germline. The CDR3 is made up of 13 amino acids. The CDR3 sequence: CASSVRELRGYTF. The CDR3 DNA sequence: TGTGCCAGCAGTGTTCGGGAACTGCGTGGCTACACCTTC.